The sequence of this T cell receptor (beta chain) was determined in a study of blood T cell repertoires in COVID-19. Profiling relied on immunoSEQ multiplex PCR, and the TCRdb table lists in-frame clones only, not all of them. The sample contains approximately 290,000 clones, roughly nine tenths of which appear only once. Germline CDR1 PRHDT, CDR2 FYEKMQ (reference sequence). The CDR3 is 15 amino acids. V was pared by 7 bases and J by 6 bases, with 13 bases of the junction left unmatched. This receptor was obtained from a woman between 25 and 40 years old with COVID-19, enrolled during active disease. The chain joins TRBV13 to TRBJ2-5; 8 bases fit TRBD2. Sequencing was performed on peripheral blood. The CDR3, as DNA: TGTGCCAGCACCGAAAGCCGGGGGGGTGGGAAGACCCAGTACTTC. It translates to CASTESRGGGKTQYF.